The rows below give T cell receptor beta chains drawn from one sample of a study of vaccination and CD4 T cells after COVID-19. Their specific antigens are unknown. MiXCR, applied by TCRdb to the PCR reads, yields one record per CDR3 protein. The sample shows more than 15,000 distinct CDR3 sequences, roughly half of them seen only once. Source: CD4+ T cells from blood, cultured in vitro, taken before SARS-CoV-2 vaccination. The receptors come from a human donor who had recovered from COVID-19. Both conserved end residues are part of each CDR3. Each record gives: V gene, D gene, CDR3 protein. A D gene is named only where the DNA matches it firmly.

V gene: TRBV19
D gene: TRBD2
CDR3 protein: CASSAGLASYNEQFF

V gene: TRBV20-1
D gene: -
CDR3 protein: CSVATGTLRTDTQYF

V gene: TRBV6-2/TRBV6-3
D gene: TRBD1
CDR3 protein: CASSLLQGPGSPLHF

V gene: TRBV7-8
D gene: TRBD2
CDR3 protein: CASSFREGQETQYF

V gene: TRBV20-1
D gene: TRBD1
CDR3 protein: CSAKGQGSNQPQHF

V gene: TRBV9
D gene: TRBD2
CDR3 protein: CASSVSLGLAGGPYEQYF

V gene: TRBV27
D gene: TRBD1
CDR3 protein: CASSPQGFNSPLHF

V gene: TRBV2
D gene: TRBD1
CDR3 protein: CASTGQGPLSPQHF

V gene: TRBV20-1
D gene: -
CDR3 protein: CSASGVSTDTQYF

V gene: TRBV28
D gene: -
CDR3 protein: CASSLYRAPYEQYF

V gene: TRBV7-9
D gene: -
CDR3 protein: CASSLGGAGVANTEAFF

V gene: TRBV20-1
D gene: -
CDR3 protein: CSARVGAGTLDTQYF

V gene: TRBV11-3
D gene: -
CDR3 protein: CASKFSNTEAFF

V gene: TRBV5-4
D gene: -
CDR3 protein: CASSRAKGTYTEAFF

V gene: TRBV11-1
D gene: TRBD1
CDR3 protein: CASSSARDSNYEQYF

V gene: TRBV6-2/TRBV6-3
D gene: TRBD1
CDR3 protein: CASSFVQGANNSPLHF

V gene: TRBV27
D gene: -
CDR3 protein: CASSLQDSSTDTQYF

V gene: TRBV11-3
D gene: TRBD1
CDR3 protein: CASSLGTGFTDTQYF

V gene: TRBV10-1
D gene: -
CDR3 protein: CASRSGRTGELFF

V gene: TRBV20-1
D gene: -
CDR3 protein: CSAGQPTQGEAFF

V gene: TRBV24-1
D gene: -
CDR3 protein: CATSDTSETQYF

V gene: TRBV20-1
D gene: -
CDR3 protein: CSASYRPEAFF

V gene: TRBV19
D gene: TRBD1
CDR3 protein: CASSTGGHQPQHF

V gene: TRBV6-2/TRBV6-3
D gene: TRBD1
CDR3 protein: CASSFNRGNTEAFF

V gene: TRBV28
D gene: -
CDR3 protein: CATRPSVENTIYF

V gene: TRBV6-1
D gene: -
CDR3 protein: CASSPGLFYGYTF

V gene: TRBV12-3/TRBV12-4
D gene: -
CDR3 protein: CASKRSTYEQYF

V gene: TRBV2
D gene: TRBD2
CDR3 protein: CASSELAGGPSGELFF

V gene: TRBV5-1
D gene: -
CDR3 protein: CASSLVGLNTEAFF

V gene: TRBV7-9
D gene: TRBD2
CDR3 protein: CASSSRTSRGYEQYF

V gene: TRBV24-1
D gene: -
CDR3 protein: CATSDLRDHQETQYF

V gene: TRBV21-1
D gene: -
CDR3 protein: CASSKAHSGTSQAKGTQYF

V gene: TRBV20-1
D gene: TRBD1
CDR3 protein: CSATPGQGLAKNIQYF

V gene: TRBV19
D gene: -
CDR3 protein: CASSWTVSETQYF

V gene: TRBV6-5
D gene: TRBD1
CDR3 protein: CASSYSDRGHSSGYTF

V gene: TRBV20-1
D gene: -
CDR3 protein: CSARDSRDNEKLFF

V gene: TRBV11-3
D gene: -
CDR3 protein: CASSLAPLDNFYGYTF

V gene: TRBV19
D gene: -
CDR3 protein: CASSIDNTDTQYF

V gene: TRBV2
D gene: -
CDR3 protein: CASSRGTLMGEQYF

V gene: TRBV20-1
D gene: TRBD2
CDR3 protein: CSAGGLAGDNEQFF

V gene: TRBV15
D gene: -
CDR3 protein: CATSRGEGSYGYTF

V gene: TRBV20-1
D gene: -
CDR3 protein: CSARWSGNTEAFF

V gene: TRBV11-2
D gene: TRBD2
CDR3 protein: CASSLAGGGTGEQYF

V gene: TRBV11-1
D gene: TRBD1
CDR3 protein: CASSLGQDYGYTF

V gene: TRBV28
D gene: -
CDR3 protein: CASSFREGNYGYTF

V gene: TRBV6-5
D gene: -
CDR3 protein: CASSYTRHQPQHF

V gene: TRBV6-1
D gene: TRBD1
CDR3 protein: CASSPPRQGTGELFF

V gene: TRBV11-3
D gene: -
CDR3 protein: CASSTRVTDEQYF

V gene: TRBV20-1
D gene: TRBD2
CDR3 protein: CSAPSGRPTDTQYF

V gene: TRBV11-2
D gene: -
CDR3 protein: CASSLASGDNQPQHF